This T cell receptor beta chain came from a study of shared T cell receptors in the human thymus (dated by TCRdb to about 2021). With regard to the full study: The study examined how self-reactive, shared T-cell receptor alpha chains are generated in the human thymus.

Regarding this clone: No antigen is known for it. Qualities for individual bases were not recorded, and no much larger clone is one base off.

The library was produced with the immunoSEQ multiplex PCR assay. Imported from immuneACCESS, the table was reduced by TCRdb to in-frame sequences with V and J called. These copies leave out some clones; in studies compared against another copy, an unresolved V gene accounts for under half, and the cause of the remainder is not known. This sample has approximately 730,000 clones in its table, and approximately 83% of those were observed once. Together, the top ten hold roughly 0.01% of the sample. These data were likewise used in another study, on human thymus T cells. As that second paper reports: Donors were immunologically healthy infants undergoing open corrective cardiac surgery for congenital heart defects in Finland. Thymus tissue was collected as surgical resects that were removed during corrective cardiac surgery. Usage of V and J gene segments appeared to be biased in both the thymic and the peripheral blood repertoires. According to the related research, thymic TCR repertoires were highly overlapping among unrelated individuals. The study characterized TCR alpha and beta repertoires from eight infant thymus samples and a few related peripheral blood samples. Donor ages ranged from about 7 to 244 days, and the cohort comprised roughly six male and two female infants. Thymocytes were mechanically released from the tissue and were stored as pellets of about 9.5-33 million cells at -70 degrees C. A QIAsymphony instrument was used to extract genomic DNA from frozen cell pellets. Using the immunoSEQ multiplex PCR assay, the TCRB and TCRAD loci were amplified from a standardized quantity of quality-controlled genomic DNA. The amplicons covered the V(D)J region and were long enough to include the CDR3 and to identify the V and J genes. The amplicons were sequenced on an Illumina platform via the commercial immunoSEQ service. Primer bias and sequencing errors were corrected as previously described, and TCRAD and TCRB were defined on the basis of the IMGT database. Repertoires were analysed with immunoSEQ Analyzer 3.0 and VDJTools, covering basic statistics, V/J segment usage, diversity estimates, rarefaction and pairwise overlap. Diversity was estimated with Chao1, ChaoE, Efron-Thisted, Shannon and inverse Simpson indices, and also on datasets down-sampled to the smallest sample. Repertoire overlap was determined by strict matching of CDR3 nucleotide sequence, V gene and J gene, and Jaccard-based multidimensional scaling clustering was applied. On average, thymus samples gave 650,000 to 850,000 unique TCRB clonotypes, whereas blood samples gave around 80,000.

This clonotype was sampled from a girl less than two years old with a congenital heart defect. Donor details come from another sample of the same person, matched by shared clones. The sample comprised thymocytes.

The CDR3 reads as follows: CASSPPPRTGGGTNTEAFF. The DNA sequence is given as TGCGCCAGCAGCCCGCCCCCTCGGACAGGGGGGGGGACGAACACTGAAGCTTTCTTT. In this chain, TRBV10-2 is recombined with TRBJ1-1; 10 bases in the junction line up with TRBD1. The CDR3 holds 19 amino acids from the cysteine to the phenylalanine. Just CDR3 DNA is preserved here, 57 bases in frame from base 1. The germline V gene specifies WSHSY as CDR1 and SAAADI as CDR2. From V the trimming removes 6 bases and from J it removes 1 base, while the gene matches leave 17 bases of the junction unaccounted for.